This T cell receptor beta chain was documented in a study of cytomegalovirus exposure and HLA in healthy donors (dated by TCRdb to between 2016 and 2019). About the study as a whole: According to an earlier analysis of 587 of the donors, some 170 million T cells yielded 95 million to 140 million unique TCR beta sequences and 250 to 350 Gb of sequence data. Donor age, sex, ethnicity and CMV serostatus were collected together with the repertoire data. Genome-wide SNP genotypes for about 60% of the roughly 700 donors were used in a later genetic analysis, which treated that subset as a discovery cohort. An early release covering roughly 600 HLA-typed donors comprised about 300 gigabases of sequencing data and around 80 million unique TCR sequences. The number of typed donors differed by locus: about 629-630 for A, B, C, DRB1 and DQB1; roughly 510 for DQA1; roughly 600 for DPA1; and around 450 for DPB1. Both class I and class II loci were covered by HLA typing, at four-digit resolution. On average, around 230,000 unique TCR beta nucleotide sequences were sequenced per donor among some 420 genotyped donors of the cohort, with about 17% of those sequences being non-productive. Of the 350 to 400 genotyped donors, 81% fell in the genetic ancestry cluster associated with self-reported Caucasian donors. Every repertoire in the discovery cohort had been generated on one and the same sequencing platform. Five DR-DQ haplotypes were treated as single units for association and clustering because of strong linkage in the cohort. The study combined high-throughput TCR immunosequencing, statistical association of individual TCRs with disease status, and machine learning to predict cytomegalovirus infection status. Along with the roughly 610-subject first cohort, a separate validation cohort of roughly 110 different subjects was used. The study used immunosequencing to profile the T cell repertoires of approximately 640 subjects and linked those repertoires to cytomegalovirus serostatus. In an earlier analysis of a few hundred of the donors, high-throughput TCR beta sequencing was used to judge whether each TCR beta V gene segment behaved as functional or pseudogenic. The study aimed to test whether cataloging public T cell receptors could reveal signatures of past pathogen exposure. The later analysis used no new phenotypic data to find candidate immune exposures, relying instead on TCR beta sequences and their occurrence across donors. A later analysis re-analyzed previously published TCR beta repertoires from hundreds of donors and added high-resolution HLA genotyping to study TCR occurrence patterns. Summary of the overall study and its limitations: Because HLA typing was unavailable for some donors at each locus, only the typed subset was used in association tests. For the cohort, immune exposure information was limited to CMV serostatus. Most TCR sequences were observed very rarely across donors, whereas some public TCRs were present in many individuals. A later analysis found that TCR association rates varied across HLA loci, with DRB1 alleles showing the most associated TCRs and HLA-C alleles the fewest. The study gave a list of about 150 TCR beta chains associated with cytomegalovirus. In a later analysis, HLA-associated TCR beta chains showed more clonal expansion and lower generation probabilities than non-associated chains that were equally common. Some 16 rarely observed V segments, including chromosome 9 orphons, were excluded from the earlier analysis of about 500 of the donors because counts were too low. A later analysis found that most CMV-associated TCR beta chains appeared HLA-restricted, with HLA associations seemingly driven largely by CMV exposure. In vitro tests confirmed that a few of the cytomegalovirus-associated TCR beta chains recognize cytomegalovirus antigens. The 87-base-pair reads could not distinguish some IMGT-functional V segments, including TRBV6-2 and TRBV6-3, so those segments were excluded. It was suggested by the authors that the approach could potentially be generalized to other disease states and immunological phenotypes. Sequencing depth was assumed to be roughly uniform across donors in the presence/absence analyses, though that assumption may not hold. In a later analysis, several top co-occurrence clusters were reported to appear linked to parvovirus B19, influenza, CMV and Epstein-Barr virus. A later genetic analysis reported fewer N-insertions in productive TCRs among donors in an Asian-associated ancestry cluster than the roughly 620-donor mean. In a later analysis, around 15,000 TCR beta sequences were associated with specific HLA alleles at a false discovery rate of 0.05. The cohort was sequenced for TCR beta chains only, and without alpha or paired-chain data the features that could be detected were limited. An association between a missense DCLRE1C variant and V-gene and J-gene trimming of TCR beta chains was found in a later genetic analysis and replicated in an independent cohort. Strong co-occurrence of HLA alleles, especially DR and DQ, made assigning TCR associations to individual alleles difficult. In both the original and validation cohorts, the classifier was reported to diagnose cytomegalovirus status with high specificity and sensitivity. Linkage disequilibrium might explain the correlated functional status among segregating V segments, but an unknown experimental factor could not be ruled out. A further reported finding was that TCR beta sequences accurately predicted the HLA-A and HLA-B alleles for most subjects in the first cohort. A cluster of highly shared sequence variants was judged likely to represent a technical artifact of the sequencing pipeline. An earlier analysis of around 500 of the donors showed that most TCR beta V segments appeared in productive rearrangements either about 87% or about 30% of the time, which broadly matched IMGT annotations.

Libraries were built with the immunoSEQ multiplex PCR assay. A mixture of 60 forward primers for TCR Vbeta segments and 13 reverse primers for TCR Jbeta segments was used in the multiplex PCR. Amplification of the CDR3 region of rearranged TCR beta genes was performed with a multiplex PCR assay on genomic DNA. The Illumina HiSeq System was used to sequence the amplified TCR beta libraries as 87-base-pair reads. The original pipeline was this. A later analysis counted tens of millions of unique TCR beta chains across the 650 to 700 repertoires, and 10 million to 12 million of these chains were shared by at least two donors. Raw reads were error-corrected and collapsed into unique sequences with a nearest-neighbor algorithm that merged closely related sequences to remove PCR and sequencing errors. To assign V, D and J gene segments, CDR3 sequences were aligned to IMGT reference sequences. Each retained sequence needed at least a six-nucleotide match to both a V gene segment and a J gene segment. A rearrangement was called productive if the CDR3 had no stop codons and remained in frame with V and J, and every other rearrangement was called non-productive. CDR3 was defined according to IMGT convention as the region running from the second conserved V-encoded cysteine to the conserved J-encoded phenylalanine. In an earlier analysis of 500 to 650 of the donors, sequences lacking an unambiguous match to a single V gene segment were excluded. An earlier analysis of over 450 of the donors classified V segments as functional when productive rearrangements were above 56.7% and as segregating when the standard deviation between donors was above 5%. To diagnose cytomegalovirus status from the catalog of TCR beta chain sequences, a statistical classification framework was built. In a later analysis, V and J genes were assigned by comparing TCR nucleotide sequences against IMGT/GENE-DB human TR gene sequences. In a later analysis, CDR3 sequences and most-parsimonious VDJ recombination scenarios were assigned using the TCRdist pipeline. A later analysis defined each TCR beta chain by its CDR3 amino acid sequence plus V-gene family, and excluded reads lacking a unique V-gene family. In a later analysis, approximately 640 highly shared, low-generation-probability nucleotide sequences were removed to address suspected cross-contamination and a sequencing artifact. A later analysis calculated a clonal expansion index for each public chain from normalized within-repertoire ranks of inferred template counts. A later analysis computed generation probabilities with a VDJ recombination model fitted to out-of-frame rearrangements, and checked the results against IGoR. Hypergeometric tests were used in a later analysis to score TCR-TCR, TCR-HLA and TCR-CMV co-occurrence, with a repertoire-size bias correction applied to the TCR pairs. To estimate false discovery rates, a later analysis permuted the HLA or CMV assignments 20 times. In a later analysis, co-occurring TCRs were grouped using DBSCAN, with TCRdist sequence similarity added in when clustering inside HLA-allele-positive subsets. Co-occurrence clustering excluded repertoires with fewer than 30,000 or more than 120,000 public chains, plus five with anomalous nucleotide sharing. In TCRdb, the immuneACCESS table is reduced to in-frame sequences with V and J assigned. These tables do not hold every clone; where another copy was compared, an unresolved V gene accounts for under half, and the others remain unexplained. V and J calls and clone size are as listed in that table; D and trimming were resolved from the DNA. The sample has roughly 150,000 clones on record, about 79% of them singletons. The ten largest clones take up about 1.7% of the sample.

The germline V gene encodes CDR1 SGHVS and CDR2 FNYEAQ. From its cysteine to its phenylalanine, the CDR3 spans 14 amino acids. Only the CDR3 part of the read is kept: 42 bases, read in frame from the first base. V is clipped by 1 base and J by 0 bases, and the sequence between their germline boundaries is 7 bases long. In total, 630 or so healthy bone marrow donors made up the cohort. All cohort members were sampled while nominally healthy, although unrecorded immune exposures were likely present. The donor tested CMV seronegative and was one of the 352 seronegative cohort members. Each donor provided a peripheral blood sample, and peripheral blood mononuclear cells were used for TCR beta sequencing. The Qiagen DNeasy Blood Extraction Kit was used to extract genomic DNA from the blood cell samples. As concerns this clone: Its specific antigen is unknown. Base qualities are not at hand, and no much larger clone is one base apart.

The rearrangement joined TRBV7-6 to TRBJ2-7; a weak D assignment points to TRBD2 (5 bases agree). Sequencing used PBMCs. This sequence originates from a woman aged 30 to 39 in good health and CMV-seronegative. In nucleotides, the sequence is TGTGCCAGCAGCTTAGAGCGGAGCTCCTACGAGCAGTACTTC. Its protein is CASSLERSSYEQYF.